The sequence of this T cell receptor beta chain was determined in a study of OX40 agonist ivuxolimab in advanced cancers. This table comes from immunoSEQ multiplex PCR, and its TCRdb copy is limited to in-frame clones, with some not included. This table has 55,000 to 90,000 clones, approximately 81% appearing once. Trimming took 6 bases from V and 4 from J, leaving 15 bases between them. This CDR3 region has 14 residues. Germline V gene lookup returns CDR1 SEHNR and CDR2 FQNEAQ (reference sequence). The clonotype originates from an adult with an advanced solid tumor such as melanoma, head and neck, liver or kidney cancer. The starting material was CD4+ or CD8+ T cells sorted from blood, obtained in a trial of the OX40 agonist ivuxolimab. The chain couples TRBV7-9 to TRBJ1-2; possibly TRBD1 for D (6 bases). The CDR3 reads CASSNIQGLYGYTF. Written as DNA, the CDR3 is TGTGCCAGCAGTAATATCCAGGGGCTCTATGGCTACACCTTC.